The entry below gives a single T cell receptor (beta chain) sequence along with its context. At one end the junction does not follow the germline gene, possibly because of a read error. This entry belongs to a study of blood T cells in healthy people across ages. Through a sample-barcoded 5' primer and a J-beta primer mix, a second PCR was run for about 7 to 12 cycles. TCRdb recomputed calls from the 5' RACE reads with MiXCR, one row per CDR3 protein. The profile covers nearly 800,000 distinct CDR3 sequences, with roughly 56% appearing a single time and about a quarter taken by the ten largest. Germline assignment: CDR1 SSHAT and CDR2 FNYEAQ (reference sequence). CDR3 length: 16 amino acids.

This chain links TRBV7-7 with TRBJ2-1, with 9 bases aligning to TRBD2. Sequenced: blood. The source of this sequence is a man between 35 and 55 years old in good health. CDR3 coding DNA: TGTGCTAGCAGCTCCATAGGGGGCGGGGGGGCCGATGAGCAGTTCTTC. Encoded protein: CASSSIGGGGADEQFF.